One and the same sample provided the 3 T cell receptor beta chains below, sequenced in a study of post-analysis software for immune sequencing data. Study findings and constraints: Patients showed TRBV5-6, TRBV5-1 and TRBV20-1 among four to six TRBV segments more frequent than in controls.

Incorporated into the TCR beta cDNA libraries were unique molecular identifiers, which served to reduce PCR and sequencing biases. A single record per CDR3 protein comes from TCRdb applying MiXCR to the PCR reads. The sample holds about 620,000 distinct CDR3 sequences, around 44% seen once. No antigen has been identified for these receptors. The sample consisted of blood. Receptor source: a girl aged 5-17 years with multiple sclerosis.

The chain links TRBV3-1 to TRBJ2-3, with 8 nucleotides matching TRBD2. Germline V CDR1 and CDR2: LGHDT, YNNKEL (reference sequence). This CDR3 has 16 amino acids. Trimming cost V 4 bases and J 2 bases; bases outside gene matches: 8. The CDR3 loop reads CASSLGGSGTTDTQYF. As DNA, the CDR3 is TGTGCCAGCAGCCTTGGAGGTAGCGGGACCACAGATACGCAGTATTTT.

The J gene is TRBJ1-2, the V gene TRBV14, with D perhaps TRBD1 (5 bases). V was trimmed by 5 bases and J by 3 bases, leaving 10 bases between them. From germline, CDR1 is SGHDN and CDR2 FVKESK. The CDR3 has 13 residues. This CDR3 is CASSRQSHYGYTF. The CDR3 bases are TGTGCCAGCAGCAGACAGAGCCACTATGGCTACACCTTC.

This chain joins TRBV12-3 or TRBV12-4 and TRBJ1-1, with D tentatively TRBD1 (5 bases). Trimming left V 3 bases short and J 3 bases short, with 20 bases between. The CDR3 consists of 17 residues. CDR3 region: CASSLVFGPIQDTEAFF. The CDR3, as DNA: TGTGCCAGCAGTTTGGTATTCGGTCCAATACAGGACACTGAAGCTTTCTTT.